The 14 T cell receptor beta chains below come from one sample, sequenced in a study of blood T cells in healthy people across ages. Together with a sample-barcoded 5' primer, a J-beta primer mix was included in a second PCR lasting about 7 to 12 cycles. TCRdb processed the 5' RACE reads anew with MiXCR; each CDR3 protein has one entry. This table has roughly 730,000 distinct CDR3 sequences, 45% to 70% appearing once. Sequencing was carried out using blood. The receptors stem from a man in his forties in good health.

In its sample, this clonotype was seen a few times. The V call is TRBV4-3, the J call TRBJ2-7; 10 bases are shared with TRBD2. The germline gives CDR1 LGHNA, CDR2 YSLEER. There are 19 residues in the CDR3. The V segment lost 1 base and the J segment 1 base; nucleotides outside the gene matches: 13. This CDR3 reads CASSQVIGLAGEYSYEQYF. The DNA of the CDR3 is TGCGCCAGCAGCCAAGTCATCGGTCTAGCGGGAGAGTATTCCTACGAGCAGTACTTC.

This clonotype occurred once. In DNA form, the CDR3 reads TGTGCCAGCAGTTACTCGAAGTCGGGTGAGCAGTACTTC. Amino acid sequence: CASSYSKSGEQYF. V and J are TRBV6-2 or TRBV6-3 and TRBJ2-5; no definite D call. Germline assignment: CDR1 MNHEY and CDR2 SVGEGT. The germline V and J ends were trimmed by 0 bases and 11 bases, with 13 bases remaining between them. This CDR3 has 13 residues.

This chain links TRBV29-1 with TRBJ2-7; a possible D gene is TRBD2 (6 bases). Germline lookup yields CDR1 SQVTM and CDR2 ANQGSEA. The CDR3 covers 14 residues. V shed 4 bases and J shed 0 bases, with 13 bases lying between them. The CDR3 loop reads CSVGSGGTSYEQYF. Here the CDR3 DNA reads TGCAGCGTTGGCAGTGGCGGGACCTCCTACGAGCAGTACTTC.

This clonotype was observed a handful of times. V gene TRBV10-3 combines with J gene TRBJ2-7; perhaps TRBD2 as D (5 bases). This CDR3 has 13 residues. The V end lost 2 bases, the J end lost 1 base, and 6 bases lay between the germline ends. Germline V gene data show CDR1 as ENHRY and CDR2 as SYGVKD. CDR3 sequence (DNA): TGTGCCATCAGTGAGGGAGGATCCTACGAGCAGTACTTC. This translates into CAISEGGSYEQYF.

The rearrangement joins TRBV20-1 to TRBJ1-2, with D perhaps matching TRBD1 (5 bases). The V gene lost 0 bases and the J gene lost 2 bases, with 10 bases spanning the gap. Germline V gene lookup returns CDR1 DFQATT and CDR2 SNEGSKA (reference sequence). This CDR3 has 14 amino acids. The CDR3 reads CSARDDGGNYGYTF. The CDR3 coding sequence is TGCAGTGCTAGAGATGATGGGGGAAACTATGGCTACACCTTC.

The chain carries TRBV10-3 and TRBJ2-6; D gene unclear. Germline loops: CDR1 ENHRY, CDR2 SYGVKD. The CDR3 is made up of 16 amino acids. Trimming pared 7 bases from V and 2 bases from J, leaving 15 bases between. In DNA form, the CDR3 reads TGTGCCATCATGGGGAACAGAGAAACTGGGGCCAACGTCCTGACTTTC. Amino acids: CAIMGNRETGANVLTF.

The V call is TRBV4-2, the J call TRBJ2-1, with D perhaps matching TRBD2 (6 bases). Germline V gene lookup returns CDR1 LGHNA and CDR2 YNFKEQ. V lost 4 bases and J 10 bases, leaving 11 bases between the germline ends. This CDR3 is built from 12 residues. The CDR3 loop is CASSPGLPEQFF. The CDR3 DNA is TGTGCCAGCAGCCCCGGACTACCCGAGCAGTTCTTC.

This clonotype was counted a few times. The J gene is TRBJ2-7, the V gene TRBV13; TRBD1 agrees at 9 bases. The V gene end was trimmed by 5 bases and the J gene end by 0 bases; junction bases not matched to a gene: 2. Germline loops: CDR1 PRHDT, CDR2 FYEKMQ (reference sequence). CDR3 length: 14 residues. CDR3 amino acids: CASSDRGSSYEQYF. DNA for the CDR3: TGTGCCAGCAGCGACAGGGGGAGCTCCTACGAGCAGTACTTC. The full variable domain, in which reference TRBV13 and TRBJ2-7 provide the parts outside the CDR3, is AAGVIQSPRHLIKEKRETATLKCYPIPRHDTVYWYQQGPGQDPQFLISFYEKMQSDKGSIPDRFSAQQFSDYHSELNMSSLELGDSALYFCASSDRGSSYEQYFGPGTRLTVT.

V is TRBV5-6 and J is TRBJ1-6; 8 positions match TRBD1. V lost 5 bases, J lost 12 bases, and 7 bases stayed unmatched. CDR1 and CDR2 (germline): SGHDT, YYEEEE. The CDR3 covers 13 residues. CDR3 loop: CASSRTGSEPLHF. Here the CDR3 DNA reads TGTGCCAGCAGTCGGACAGGGTCAGAACCCCTCCACTTT.

The CDR3 protein is CASSPGATNTGELFF. DNA for the CDR3: TGTGCCAGCAGTCCCGGAGCTACGAACACCGGGGAGCTGTTTTTT. The chain has TRBV7-6 and TRBJ2-2; D gene ambiguous. The V gene lost 6 bases and the J gene lost 0 bases, with 11 bases spanning the gap. Germline V gives CDR1 SGHVS, CDR2 FNYEAQ. The CDR3 runs 15 residues.

This chain connects TRBV11-3 to TRBJ1-1; D is perhaps TRBD1 (5 bases). Germline V gives CDR1 SGHNT, CDR2 YENEEA. The V end was cut by 5 bases, the J end by 1 base, with 11 bases between. CDR3 size: 14 residues. The CDR3 reads CASSLTTGNTEAFF. The CDR3 coding sequence is TGTGCCAGCAGCCTAACCACAGGGAACACTGAAGCTTTCTTT.

V and J are TRBV20-1 and TRBJ1-4; 7 bases are a match to TRBD1. Germline lookup yields CDR1 DFQATT and CDR2 SNEGSKA (reference sequence). V shed 4 bases, J shed 7 bases, and the junction held 12 bases outside the gene matches. The CDR3 extends over 15 amino acids. The CDR3 nucleotides are TGCAGTGCTACCCAGAACGACAGGGCGGGTGAAAAACTGTTTTTT. As protein: CSATQNDRAGEKLFF.

This rearrangement joins TRBV20-1 to TRBJ1-2; 8 bases map to TRBD1. CDR1 and CDR2 from the germline V gene are DFQATT and SNEGSKA (reference sequence). V gave up 0 bases and J gave up 7 bases; unmatched junction bases: 10. The CDR3 runs 15 residues. CDR3 loop: CSARDGYQGAGGYTF. The CDR3 region has the DNA TGCAGTGCTAGAGATGGGTATCAGGGGGCTGGTGGCTACACCTTC.

The genes are TRBV15 and TRBJ2-6; D not certain. Trimming left V 4 bases short and J 2 bases short, with 9 bases between. The CDR3 runs to 15 residues. CDR1 and CDR2 (germline): LNHNV, YYDKDF (reference sequence). The CDR3 nucleotides read TGTGCCACCAGCATGGACCTGACTGGGGCCAACGTCCTGACTTTC. This sequence encodes CATSMDLTGANVLTF.